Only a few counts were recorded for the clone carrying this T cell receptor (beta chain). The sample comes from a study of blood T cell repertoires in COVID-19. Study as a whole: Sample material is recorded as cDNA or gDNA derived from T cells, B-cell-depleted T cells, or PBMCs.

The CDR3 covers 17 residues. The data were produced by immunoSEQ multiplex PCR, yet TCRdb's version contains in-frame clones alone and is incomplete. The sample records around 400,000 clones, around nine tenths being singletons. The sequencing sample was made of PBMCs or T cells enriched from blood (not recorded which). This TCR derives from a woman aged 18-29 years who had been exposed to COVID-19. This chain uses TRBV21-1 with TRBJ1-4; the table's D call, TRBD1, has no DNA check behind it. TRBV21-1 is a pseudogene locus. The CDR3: CASSKPNRQDTNEKLFF. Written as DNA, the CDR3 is TGTGCCAGCAGCAAACCGAATCGACAGGACACTAATGAAAAACTGTTTTTT.